Detailed here is one T cell receptor beta chain. Its antigen remains unknown. The data belong to a study of shared clonotypes between healthy human individuals. Study-wide results and caveats: On the whole, naive subsets had larger estimated richness than memory subsets had. Sampling covered nothing but blood. Tissue TCR repertoires likely differ from those found in blood.

The CDR3 spans 14 residues. The germline V and J ends were trimmed by 7 bases and 2 bases, with 15 bases remaining between them. In germline, CDR1 is MNHNS, CDR2 SASEGT. Investigators spread the genomic DNA of each subset evenly over several immunoSEQ plates. TCRdb's copy holds only in-frame clones and misses some; the assay was immunoSEQ multiplex PCR. The sample consists of around 550,000 clones, 90% to 97% of them appearing once. J is TRBJ2-7 and V is TRBV6-1, with D perhaps matching TRBD1 (6 bases). The sequenced sample consisted of naive CD4+ T cells sorted from blood. Subset reported: CD45RA+ positively selected. The TCR originated in a woman aged 25-40 years in good health. CDR3 in amino acids: CASIIDRSAYEQYF. In DNA, the CDR3 is TGTGCCAGCATTATCGACAGGTCCGCCTACGAGCAGTACTTC.